This TCR beta chain was observed in a study of CD8 T cells in Susac syndrome. A remark on this clonotype: Its antigen is not known.

Germline V gene lookup returns CDR1 SGHRS and CDR2 YFSETQ. Deletions cut 4 bases from V and 0 bases from J, with 10 bases between. The CDR3 runs to 15 residues. Findings and caveats of the study: The study identified about seventeen and five Susac-specific public clones in total CD8+ and CD8+ TEMRA repertoires.

A quantity of about 0.45 to 1 ug RNA underwent reverse transcription using random hexamers. The CDR3 of TCR beta was amplified by immunoSEQ multiplex PCR across 54 Vbeta and 13 Jbeta. One entry per CDR3 protein results from TCRdb running MiXCR on the immunoSEQ multiplex PCR reads. The table records about 85,000 distinct CDR3 sequences, just under 95% of them present only once. What was sequenced was CD8+ T cells from PBMCs. This sequence joins TRBV5-1 and TRBJ2-2; D is uncertain. The TCR sequence derives from a human donor with Susac syndrome. CDR3: CASSLDFPNTGELFF. CDR3 in DNA: TGCGCCAGCAGCCTGGATTTCCCGAACACCGGGGAGCTGTTTTTT. The whole variable domain, remainder taken from reference TRBV5-1 and TRBJ2-2, is KAGVTQTPRYLIKTRGQQVTLSCSPISGHRSVSWYQQTPGQGLQFLFEYFSETQRNKGNFPGRFSGRQFSNSRSEMNVSTLELGDSALYLCASSLDFPNTGELFFGEGSRLTVL.